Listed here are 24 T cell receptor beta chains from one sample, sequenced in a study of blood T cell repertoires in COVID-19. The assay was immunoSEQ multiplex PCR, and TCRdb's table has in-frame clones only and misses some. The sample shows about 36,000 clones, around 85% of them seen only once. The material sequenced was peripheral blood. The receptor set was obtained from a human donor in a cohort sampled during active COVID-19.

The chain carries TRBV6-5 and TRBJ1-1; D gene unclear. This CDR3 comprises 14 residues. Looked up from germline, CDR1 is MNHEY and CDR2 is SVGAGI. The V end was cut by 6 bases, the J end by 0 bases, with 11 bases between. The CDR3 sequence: CASSRIDVNTEAFF. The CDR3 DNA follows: TGTGCCAGCAGCAGGATAGATGTGAACACTGAAGCTTTCTTT.

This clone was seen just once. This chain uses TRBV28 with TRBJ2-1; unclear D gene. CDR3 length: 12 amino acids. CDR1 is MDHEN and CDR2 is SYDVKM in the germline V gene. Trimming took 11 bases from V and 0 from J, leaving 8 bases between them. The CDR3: CASLSSYNEQFF. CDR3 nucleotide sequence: TGTGCCTCCTTGAGCTCCTACAATGAGCAGTTCTTC.

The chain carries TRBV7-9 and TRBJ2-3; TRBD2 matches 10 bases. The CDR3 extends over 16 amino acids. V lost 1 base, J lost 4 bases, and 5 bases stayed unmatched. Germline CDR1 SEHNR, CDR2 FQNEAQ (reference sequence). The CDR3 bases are TGTGCCAGCAGCTTAGAGGAGCGGGGGGGCTCAGATACGCAGTATTTT. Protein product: CASSLEERGGSDTQYF.

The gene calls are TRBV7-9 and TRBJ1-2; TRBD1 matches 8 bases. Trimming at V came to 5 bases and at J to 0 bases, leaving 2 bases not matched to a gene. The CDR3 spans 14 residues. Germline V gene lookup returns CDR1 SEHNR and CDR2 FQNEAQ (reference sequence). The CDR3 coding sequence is TGTGCCAGCAGCGGGACAGGCTCTAACTATGGCTACACCTTC. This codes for CASSGTGSNYGYTF.

The CDR3 DNA is TGTGCCAGCAGATCTAGCGGGAACACCGGGGAGCTGTTTTTT. This codes for CASRSSGNTGELFF. The rearrangement uses TRBV4-2 and TRBJ2-2, with 7 bases matching TRBD2. Germline CDR1 and CDR2: LGHNA and YNFKEQ. The V segment lost 6 bases and the J segment 1 base; nucleotides outside the gene matches: 2. The CDR3 runs to 14 residues.

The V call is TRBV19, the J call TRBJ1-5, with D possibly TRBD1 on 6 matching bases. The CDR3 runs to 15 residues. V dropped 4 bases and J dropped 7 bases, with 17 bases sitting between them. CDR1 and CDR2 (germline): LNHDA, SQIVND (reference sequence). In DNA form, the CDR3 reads TGTGCCAGTAGTAGGGGTATTGGGGGCGTCCAGCCCCAGCATTTT. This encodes CASSRGIGGVQPQHF.

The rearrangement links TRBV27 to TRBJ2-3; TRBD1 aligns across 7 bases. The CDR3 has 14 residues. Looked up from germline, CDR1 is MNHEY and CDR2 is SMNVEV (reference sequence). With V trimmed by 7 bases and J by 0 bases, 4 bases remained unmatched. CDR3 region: CASTDRVSTDTQYF. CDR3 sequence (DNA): TGTGCCAGCACCGACAGGGTGAGCACAGATACGCAGTATTTT.

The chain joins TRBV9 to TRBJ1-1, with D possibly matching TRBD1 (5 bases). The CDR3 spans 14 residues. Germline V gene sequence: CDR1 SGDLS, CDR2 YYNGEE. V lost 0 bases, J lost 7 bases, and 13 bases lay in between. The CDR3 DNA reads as TGTGCCAGCAGCGTAGCGGCGACAGACCATGAAGCTTTCTTT. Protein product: CASSVAATDHEAFF.

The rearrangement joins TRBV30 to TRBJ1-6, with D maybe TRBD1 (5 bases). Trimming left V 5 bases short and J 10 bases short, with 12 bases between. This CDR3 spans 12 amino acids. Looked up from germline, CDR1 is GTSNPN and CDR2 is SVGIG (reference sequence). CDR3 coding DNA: TGTGCCTGGTCAGGGTCGGAGTCACCCCTCCACTTT. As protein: CAWSGSESPLHF.

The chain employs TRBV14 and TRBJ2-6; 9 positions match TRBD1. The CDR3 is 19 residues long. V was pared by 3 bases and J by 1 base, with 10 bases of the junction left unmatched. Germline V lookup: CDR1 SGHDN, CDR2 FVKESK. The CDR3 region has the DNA TGTGCCAGCAGCCAGGAAGCCGGACAGGGGTGGTCTGGGGCCAACGTCCTGACTTTC. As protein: CASSQEAGQGWSGANVLTF. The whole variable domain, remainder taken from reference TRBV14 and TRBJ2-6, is EAGVTQFPSHSVIEKGQTVTLRCDPISGHDNLYWYRRVMGKEIKFLLHFVKESKQDESGMPNNRFLAERTGGTYSTLKVQPAELEDSGVYFCASSQEAGQGWSGANVLTFGAGSRLTVL.

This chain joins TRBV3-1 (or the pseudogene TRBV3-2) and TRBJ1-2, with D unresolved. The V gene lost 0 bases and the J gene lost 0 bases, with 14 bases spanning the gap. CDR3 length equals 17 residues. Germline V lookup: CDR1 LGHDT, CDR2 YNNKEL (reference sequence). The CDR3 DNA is TGTGCCAGCAGCCAAGATGTTAGGCCAGGTCCTAACTATGGCTACACCTTC. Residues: CASSQDVRPGPNYGYTF.

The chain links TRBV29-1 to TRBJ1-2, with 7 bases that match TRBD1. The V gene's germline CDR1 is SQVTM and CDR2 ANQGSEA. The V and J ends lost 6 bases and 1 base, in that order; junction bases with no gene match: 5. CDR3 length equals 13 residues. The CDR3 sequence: CSVDREVNYGYTF. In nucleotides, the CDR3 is TGCAGCGTAGACAGGGAGGTTAACTATGGCTACACCTTC.

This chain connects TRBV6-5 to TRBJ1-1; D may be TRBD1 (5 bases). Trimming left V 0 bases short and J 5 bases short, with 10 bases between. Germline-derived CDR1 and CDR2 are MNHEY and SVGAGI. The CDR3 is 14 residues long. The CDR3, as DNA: TGTGCCAGCAGTTACTCGCCAGGGAAGACTGAAGCTTTCTTT. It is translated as CASSYSPGKTEAFF.

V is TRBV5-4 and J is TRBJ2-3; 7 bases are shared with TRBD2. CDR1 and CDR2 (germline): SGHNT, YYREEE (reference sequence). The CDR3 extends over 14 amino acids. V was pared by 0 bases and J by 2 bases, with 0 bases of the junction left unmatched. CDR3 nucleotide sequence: TGTGCCAGCAGCTTGGGACTAGCCACAGATACGCAGTATTTT. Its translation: CASSLGLATDTQYF. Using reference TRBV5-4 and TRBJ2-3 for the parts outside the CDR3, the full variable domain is ETGVTQSPTHLIKTRGQQVTLRCSSQSGHNTVSWYQQALGQGPQFIFQYYREEENGRGNFPPRFSGLQFPNYSSELNVNALELDDSALYLCASSLGLATDTQYFGPGTRLTVL.

DNA for the CDR3: TGTGCCAGCAGCCCCCCCGTGCTAGCGGGGGTGGAGACCCAGTACTTC. It specifies CASSPPVLAGVETQYF. The chain carries TRBV7-8 and TRBJ2-5, with TRBD2 matching over 10 bases. This CDR3 contains 16 residues. V dropped 5 bases and J dropped 5; count of bases not matched to a gene: 11. CDR1 and CDR2 (germline): SGHVS, FQNEAQ.

CDR3: CASSLDPVDSPLHF. The CDR3, as DNA: TGTGCCAGCAGCTTAGATCCGGTGGATTCACCCCTCCACTTT. The V call is TRBV11-3, the J call TRBJ1-6; D gene unclear. CDR3 length equals 14 residues. V was pared by 0 bases and J by 8 bases, with 8 bases between. In germline, CDR1 is SGHNT, CDR2 YENEEA.

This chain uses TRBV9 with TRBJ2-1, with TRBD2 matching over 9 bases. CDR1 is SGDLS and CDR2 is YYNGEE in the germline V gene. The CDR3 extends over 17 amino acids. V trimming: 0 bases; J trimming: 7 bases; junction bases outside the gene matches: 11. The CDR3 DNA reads TGTGCCAGCAGCGTAGCCCACTTGGCGGGGGGGCAAAATGAGCAGTTCTTC. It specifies CASSVAHLAGGQNEQFF.

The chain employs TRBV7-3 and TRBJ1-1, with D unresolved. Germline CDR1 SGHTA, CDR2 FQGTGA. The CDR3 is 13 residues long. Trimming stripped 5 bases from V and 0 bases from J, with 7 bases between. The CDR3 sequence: CASSPLMNTEAFF. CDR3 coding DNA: TGTGCCAGCAGCCCTCTAATGAACACTGAAGCTTTCTTT.

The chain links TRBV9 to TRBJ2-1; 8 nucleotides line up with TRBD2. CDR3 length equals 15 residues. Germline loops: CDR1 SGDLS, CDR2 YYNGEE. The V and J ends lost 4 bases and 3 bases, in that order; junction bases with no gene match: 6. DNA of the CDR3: TGTGCCAGCAGCCCCGGGGGGGACCACTACAATGAGCAGTTCTTC. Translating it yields CASSPGGDHYNEQFF. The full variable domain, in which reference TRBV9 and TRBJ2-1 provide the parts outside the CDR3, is DSGVTQTPKHLITATGQRVTLRCSPRSGDLSVYWYQQSLDQGLQFLIQYYNGEERAKGNILERFSAQQFPDLHSELNLSSLELGDSALYFCASSPGGDHYNEQFFGPGTRLTVL.

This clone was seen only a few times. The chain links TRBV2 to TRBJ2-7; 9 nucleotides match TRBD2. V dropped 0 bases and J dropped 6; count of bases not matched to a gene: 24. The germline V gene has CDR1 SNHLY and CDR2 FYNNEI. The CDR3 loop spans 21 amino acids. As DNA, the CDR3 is TGTGCCAGCAGTGAAGCAGAGATTTGGGGGACTAGCATCCGACGGGGTAGCGAGCAGTACTTC. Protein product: CASSEAEIWGTSIRRGSEQYF. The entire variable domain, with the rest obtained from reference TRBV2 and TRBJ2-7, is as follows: EPEVTQTPSHQVTQMGQEVILRCVPISNHLYFYWYRQILGQKVEFLVSFYNNEISEKSEIFDDQFSVERPDGSNFTLKIRSTKLEDSAMYFCASSEAEIWGTSIRRGSEQYFGPGTRLTVT.

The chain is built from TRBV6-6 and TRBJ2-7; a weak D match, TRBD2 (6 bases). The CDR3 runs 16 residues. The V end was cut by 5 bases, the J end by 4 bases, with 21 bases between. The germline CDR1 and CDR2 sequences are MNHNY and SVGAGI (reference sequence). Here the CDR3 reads CASSTLATGAGYEQYF. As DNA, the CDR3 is TGTGCCAGCAGTACCCTAGCGACCGGCGCGGGGTACGAGCAGTACTTC.

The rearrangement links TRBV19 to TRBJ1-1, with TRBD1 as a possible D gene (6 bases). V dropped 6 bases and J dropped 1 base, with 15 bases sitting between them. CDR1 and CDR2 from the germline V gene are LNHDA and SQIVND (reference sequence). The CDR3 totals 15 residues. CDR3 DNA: TGTGCCAGTAGGAAACCGGGACACCCGAACACTGAAGCTTTCTTT. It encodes CASRKPGHPNTEAFF. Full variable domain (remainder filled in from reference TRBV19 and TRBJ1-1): DGGITQSPKYLFRKEGQNVTLSCEQNLNHDAMYWYRQDPGQGLRLIYYSQIVNDFQKGDIAEGYSVSREKKESFPLTVTSAQKNPTAFYLCASRKPGHPNTEAFFGQGTRLTVV.

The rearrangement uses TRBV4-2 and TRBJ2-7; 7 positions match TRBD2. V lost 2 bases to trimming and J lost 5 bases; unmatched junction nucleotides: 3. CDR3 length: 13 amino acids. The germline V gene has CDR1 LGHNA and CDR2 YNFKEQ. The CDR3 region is CASSQWGGDEQYF. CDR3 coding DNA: TGTGCCAGCAGCCAATGGGGGGGGGACGAGCAGTACTTC.

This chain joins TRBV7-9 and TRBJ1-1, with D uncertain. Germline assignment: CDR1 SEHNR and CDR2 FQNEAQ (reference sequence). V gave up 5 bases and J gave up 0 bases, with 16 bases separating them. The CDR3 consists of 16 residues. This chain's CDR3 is CASSHIVGGMNTEAFF. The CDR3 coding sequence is TGTGCCAGCAGCCACATTGTTGGCGGAATGAACACTGAAGCTTTCTTT.